The rows below give T cell receptor beta chains drawn from one sample of a study of response to subunit inactivated influenza vaccine. TCRdb re-called the RT-PCR reads with MiXCR, one entry per CDR3 protein. The table records roughly 700,000 distinct CDR3 sequences, more than 15% of them present only once. The material sequenced was PBMCs from blood, taken roughly 12 days after vaccination. Receptors were obtained from a middle-aged man who received an inactivated influenza vaccine. Both conserved end residues are trimmed from each CDR3.

j_call,v_call,cdr3_aa
TRBJ2-4,TRBV4-3,ASSQDIWGENIQY
TRBJ1-1,TRBV3-1,ASSHPQGEYTEAF
TRBJ2-2,TRBV20-1,SAPDLTHGELF
TRBJ2-1,TRBV7-2,ASSPRPSNYNEQF
TRBJ2-1,TRBV5-1,ASSLGDDNEQF
TRBJ2-6,TRBV29-1,SVTGSSVGNVLT
TRBJ2-7,TRBV5-5,ASSVLNSGRRPGEQY
TRBJ2-3,TRBV30,AWSGTRSSTDTQY
TRBJ2-7,TRBV6-1,ASTGLPEQY
TRBJ1-1,TRBV29-1,SVEDGLLPGGTEAF
TRBJ2-6,TRBV20-1,SARLGAGANVLT
TRBJ1-2,TRBV7-2,ASSPSLLNGYT
TRBJ2-1,TRBV5-4,ASSQQGGHNEQF
TRBJ1-4,TRBV6-2/TRBV6-3,ASSYSFTENEKLF
TRBJ1-1,TRBV30,AWSVGQLNTEAF
TRBJ2-3,TRBV7-2,ASSLAGGSPNTDTQY
TRBJ2-2,TRBV6-2/TRBV6-3,ASTDEGTNTGELF
TRBJ1-5,TRBV27,ASSSVGEPQH
TRBJ2-1,TRBV5-1,ASSLDTKPNEQF
TRBJ2-2,TRBV28,ASHRGGLAGHTGELF
TRBJ2-5,TRBV3-1,ASSLLGTLETQY
TRBJ2-2,TRBV6-2/TRBV6-3,ASNSYSAGELF